This T cell receptor (beta chain) was sequenced during a study of T cells after yellow fever vaccination (dated by TCRdb to the late 2010s). About the full investigation: Libraries from fractions with low cell numbers were prepared with the SMART-Seq v4 Ultra Low Input RNA kit. Bulk TCR alpha and beta repertoires were sequenced longitudinally to track T-cell clones before and after primary and booster YFV17D yellow fever vaccination. Bulk PBMC replicates and cell subsets were isolated from blood drawn at multiple timepoints before and after both primary and secondary immunization. Two healthy male donors, one aged 18 to 29 and one aged 30 to 40 years, made up the cohort. What the research found in general, with its limitations: Compared with the primary T-cell response, the secondary T-cell response was weaker but faster, peaking on day 5 rather than day 15. After the booster, most of the clones that had expanded following primary vaccination were detected again (roughly 97% of CD4 and 80% to 90% of CD8), which suggests that memory was broadly maintained. The study included only a couple of donors, which limits how far the findings can be generalized. A small fraction of clonotypes appeared in both the CD4 and CD8 compartments, likely as a result of convergent recombination. Computational filtering was required because FACS-sorted repertoires could contain abundant contaminating clonotypes from the bulk population.

This clonotype was seen a handful of times. The target of this receptor is not known. Per-nucleotide qualities are absent, and no much larger clonotype sits a single base away. As encoded in the germline V gene, CDR1 is MNHEY while CDR2 is SVGAGI. V ends up 6 bases short and J 5 bases short, with an unmatched junction base count of 6. The CDR3 runs 15 residues from the cysteine to the phenylalanine. Here the CDR3 DNA is all that survives: 45 bases in frame from base 1. TCRdb names Illumina NovaSeq 6000 as the instrument used. TCR cDNA was synthesized by 5'RACE template switching, through which a universal primer site and unique molecular identifiers were introduced. Priming of cDNA synthesis was performed from both the TCR alpha and TCR beta constant segments. Libraries were amplified in two PCR steps, with sample barcodes and sequencing adapters added in the second step. Libraries were sequenced on Illumina HiSeq 2500 (2x100 bp) or NovaSeq (2x150 bp). The study's processing was this. MIGEC handled demultiplexing of reads and collapsing into UMI consensus sequences, while MiXCR performed V(D)J alignment. Vaccine-responding clonotypes were identified with edgeR using replicate PBMC samples, with FDR below 0.01 and a log2 fold change above 5 up to day 15 being required. Bulk clonotypes were assigned CD4 or CD8 identity according to which sequenced CD4 or CD8 repertoire held them at higher abundance. The public sequencing data were trimmed at Q25 with fastp and processed into clonotypes with MiXCR by TCRdb, which kept only in-frame beta chains. Here each entry gathers all rows of one CDR3 protein and keeps the most common genes and DNA. Here the V and J calls rest on TCRdb's processing, not on the authors' analysis. Present in this sample are 95,000 to 100,000 distinct CDR3 sequences, about 6% of which were seen just once. The ten largest clonotypes hold roughly two fifths of the sample.

This sample's treatment or condition label indicates: live attenuated yellow fever vaccine strain. PBMCs were isolated from peripheral blood using a standard Ficoll-Paque protocol. CD4 and CD8 T-cell fractions were isolated with Dynabeads CD4 and CD8 positive selection kits. RNA was extracted with TriZol from bulk PBMCs, CD4 and CD8 fractions, and dextramer-positive and dextramer-negative fractions. The input for sequencing was CD8+ T cells sorted from PBMCs, taken 10 days after the yellow fever booster vaccination. The sequence was obtained from a man aged 18 to 30 who received the YFV17D yellow fever vaccine. The chain is assembled from TRBV6-5 and TRBJ2-3, and TRBD2 matches 12 of the central bases. The DNA is as follows: TGTGCCAGCAGACTACTAGCGGGGGGTCGAGATACGCAGTATTTT. Translated, it reads CASRLLAGGRDTQYF.